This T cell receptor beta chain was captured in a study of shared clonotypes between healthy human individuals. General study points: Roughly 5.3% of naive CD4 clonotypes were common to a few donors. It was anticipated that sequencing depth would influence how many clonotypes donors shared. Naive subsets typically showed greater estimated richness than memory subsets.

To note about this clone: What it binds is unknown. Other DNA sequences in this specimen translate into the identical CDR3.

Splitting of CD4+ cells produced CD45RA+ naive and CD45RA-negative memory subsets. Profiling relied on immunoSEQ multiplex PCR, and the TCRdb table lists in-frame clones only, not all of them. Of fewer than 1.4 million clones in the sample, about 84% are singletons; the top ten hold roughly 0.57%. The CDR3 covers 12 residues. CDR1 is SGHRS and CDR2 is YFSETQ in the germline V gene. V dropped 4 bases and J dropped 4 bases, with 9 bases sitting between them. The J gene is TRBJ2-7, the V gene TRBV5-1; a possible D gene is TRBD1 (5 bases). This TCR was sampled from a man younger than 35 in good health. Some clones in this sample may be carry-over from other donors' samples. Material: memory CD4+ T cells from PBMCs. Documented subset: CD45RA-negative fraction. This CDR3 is CASSQQGYEQYF. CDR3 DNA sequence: TGCGCCAGCAGCCAGCAGGGATACGAGCAGTACTTC.